Presented here are 18 T cell receptor beta chains from one specimen sequenced in a study of OX40 agonist ivuxolimab in advanced cancers. Repertoires were generated with immunoSEQ multiplex PCR, while TCRdb's copy carries only in-frame clones and drops some. The table includes some 60,000 clones, about 90% detected once. The specimen comprised CD4+ or CD8+ T cells sorted from blood, sampled in a trial of the OX40 agonist ivuxolimab. The source is an adult with an advanced solid tumor such as melanoma, head and neck, liver or kidney cancer.

The J gene is TRBJ2-7, the V gene TRBV28, with TRBD1 matching 11 bases. The V gene's germline CDR1 is MDHEN and CDR2 SYDVKM. The trim removed 5 bases at V and 5 bases at J, leaving 11 bases unmatched. This CDR3 region has 16 residues. The CDR3 loop reads CASSPPWGQGEHEQYF. The CDR3 coding sequence is TGTGCCAGCAGTCCCCCCTGGGGACAGGGGGAGCACGAGCAGTACTTC.

The V gene is TRBV19, the J gene TRBJ1-1; a weak D match, TRBD1 (6 bases). CDR3 length: 13 amino acids. The germline gives CDR1 LNHDA, CDR2 SQIVND (reference sequence). The V end was cut by 7 bases, the J end by 0 bases, with 9 bases between. CDR3 loop: CASTDRLNTEAFF. The CDR3 DNA is TGTGCCAGTACCGACAGGCTGAACACTGAAGCTTTCTTT.

As concerns this clone: A much larger clone lies one base from this, so it may be a read error. The chain has TRBV19 and TRBJ2-7, with D hard to call. Per germline, CDR1 LNHDA and CDR2 SQIVND (reference sequence). V dropped 1 base and J dropped 4 bases, with 8 bases sitting between them. This CDR3 contains 13 residues. CDR3 DNA: TGTGCCAGTAGTATAGGCGGCAGTTACGAGCAGTACTTC. Amino acids: CASSIGGSYEQYF.

The J gene is TRBJ1-2, the V gene TRBV29-1, with D maybe TRBD1 (6 bases). The CDR3 sequence is 14 residues long. Germline V CDR1 and CDR2: SQVTM, ANQGSEA. V shed 3 bases and J shed 4 bases, with 15 bases lying between them. The DNA for the CDR3 is TGCAGCGTTGATGAACAGGGCGTTGGCTATGGCTACACCTTC. Amino acid sequence: CSVDEQGVGYGYTF.

The chain carries TRBV5-1 and TRBJ2-3; 10 nucleotides agree with TRBD2. This CDR3 has 15 amino acids. The junction had 5 bases not matched to a gene; V was cut back by 2 bases and J by 5 bases. Germline lookup yields CDR1 SGHRS and CDR2 YFSETQ. As DNA, the CDR3 is TGCGCCAGCAGCTTCAGCGGGAGGGCCTTAGATACGCAGTATTTT. Translation gives CASSFSGRALDTQYF.

The V call is TRBV29-1, the J call TRBJ1-1; tentative D call: TRBD1 (6 bases). Germline CDR1 SQVTM, CDR2 ANQGSEA. The germline V and J ends were trimmed by 4 bases and 4 bases, with 19 bases remaining between them. This CDR3 region has 15 residues. The CDR3 sequence: CSVVRAWGPGTEAFF. The CDR3 DNA is TGCAGCGTTGTGAGGGCATGGGGGCCTGGCACTGAAGCTTTCTTT.

This clone was seen only a few times. J is TRBJ1-5 and V is TRBV2, with D hard to call. Germline V lookup: CDR1 SNHLY, CDR2 FYNNEI. The CDR3 length is 13 residues. Trimming stripped 0 bases from V and 5 bases from J, with 5 bases between. DNA of the CDR3: TGTGCCAGCAGTGAAGCCAGCCATCAGCCCCAGCATTTT. The encoded protein is CASSEASHQPQHF.

CDR3: CASSLSNYEQYF. CDR3 coding DNA: TGTGCCAGCAGTTTATCTAACTACGAGCAGTACTTC. V and J are TRBV28 and TRBJ2-7, with D unclear. The CDR3 runs 12 residues. Trimming took off 1 base at V and 3 bases at J, with 4 bases between the two ends. Germline V gene data show CDR1 as MDHEN and CDR2 as SYDVKM. The full variable domain, its missing parts supplied by reference TRBV28 and TRBJ2-7, is DVKVTQSSRYLVKRTGEKVFLECVQDMDHENMFWYRQDPGLGLRLIYFSYDVKMKEKGDIPEGYSVSREKKERFSLILESASTNQTSMYLCASSLSNYEQYFGPGTRLTVT.

This chain connects TRBV19 to TRBJ1-5, with TRBD1 matching 11 bases. V lost 3 bases and J lost 2; bases outside the gene matches: 3. CDR1 LNHDA and CDR2 SQIVND come from the germline V gene (reference sequence). There are 16 residues in the CDR3. The CDR3 protein is CASSIWTGGRNQPQHF. CDR3 in DNA: TGTGCCAGTAGTATTTGGACAGGGGGCCGCAATCAGCCCCAGCATTTT.

The chain has TRBV9 and TRBJ1-2; D perhaps matches TRBD1 (6 bases). Per germline, CDR1 SGDLS and CDR2 YYNGEE. The CDR3 length is 14 residues. The V gene lost 0 bases and the J gene lost 1 base, with 7 bases spanning the gap. CDR3 sequence reads: CASSVGTVNYGYTF. CDR3 sequence (DNA): TGTGCCAGCAGCGTAGGGACAGTTAACTATGGCTACACCTTC. Variable domain in full (rest from reference TRBV9 and TRBJ1-2): DSGVTQTPKHLITATGQRVTLRCSPRSGDLSVYWYQQSLDQGLQFLIQYYNGEERAKGNILERFSAQQFPDLHSELNLSSLELGDSALYFCASSVGTVNYGYTFGSGTRLTVV.

This sequence joins TRBV5-8 and TRBJ2-5, with D uncertain. The CDR3 length is 16 residues. Between the trimmed V and J ends, which lost 1 base and 5 bases, there was a span of 18 bases. CDR1 and CDR2 (germline): SGHTS, YDEGEE. The CDR3 loop is CASSLRLDDWFETQYF. For the CDR3, the DNA is TGTGCCAGCAGCTTGAGGTTGGACGACTGGTTCGAGACCCAGTACTTC. Based on the CDR3 plus reference TRBV5-8 and TRBJ2-5, the full variable domain is EAGVTQSPTHLIKTRGQQATLRCSPISGHTSVYWYQQALGLGLQFLLWYDEGEERNRGNFPPRFSGRQFPNYSSELNVNALELEDSALYLCASSLRLDDWFETQYFGPGTRLLVL.

This clone was observed a single time. The junction and the germline gene differ at one end; a read error may be behind it. This chain uses TRBV7-7 with TRBJ2-2; TRBD1 agrees at 9 bases. Germline lookup yields CDR1 SSHAT and CDR2 FNYEAQ (reference sequence). The CDR3 has 15 residues. The CDR3 loop is CASSPMGQGNGELFF. Written as DNA, the CDR3 is TGTGCTAGCAGCCCGATGGGACAGGGAAACGGGGAGCTGTTTTTT.

The J gene is TRBJ1-4, the V gene TRBV6-5, with a weak D call TRBD1 (6 bases). CDR1 is MNHEY and CDR2 is SVGAGI in the germline V gene. The V and J ends lost 3 bases and 1 base respectively, with 12 bases between them. The CDR3 spans 16 residues. This CDR3 reads CASSYGDRRTNEKLFF. The CDR3 DNA reads as TGTGCCAGCAGTTATGGCGACAGGAGAACTAATGAAAAACTGTTTTTT.

The J gene is TRBJ1-5, the V gene TRBV6-6; D is ambiguous. This CDR3 is 15 amino acids long. The germline gives CDR1 MNHNY, CDR2 SVGAGI (reference sequence). Trimming cost V 5 bases and J 0 bases, with 11 bases left between them. DNA of the CDR3: TGTGCCAGCAGTGTCCGGCCTGATAGCAATCAGCCCCAGCATTTT. It encodes CASSVRPDSNQPQHF.

V usage is TRBV2 and J usage is TRBJ2-1, with TRBD1 identical over 10 bases. Germline CDR1 SNHLY, CDR2 FYNNEI. Unmatched junction bases numbered 4, after V lost 6 bases and J lost 5 bases. The CDR3 totals 14 residues. DNA of the CDR3: TGTGCCAGCAGCGAGGACAGGGGGAACAATGAGCAGTTCTTC. Translating it yields CASSEDRGNNEQFF.

J is TRBJ2-4 and V is TRBV4-1, with 7 bases fitting TRBD2. CDR1 is MGHRA, CDR2 YSYEKL, per germline. With V trimmed by 3 bases and J by 0 bases, 11 bases remained unmatched. CDR3 length equals 18 residues. CDR3 protein: CASSQLGEGSLAKNIQYF. The CDR3, as DNA: TGCGCCAGCAGCCAGCTAGGGGAGGGGTCTCTAGCCAAAAACATTCAGTACTTC.

The sample holds one count of this clone. V and J are TRBV5-1 and TRBJ1-1, with D possibly TRBD1 on 5 matching bases. This CDR3 is built from 13 residues. V lost 2 bases and J lost 4, with 9 bases in between. CDR1 is SGHRS, CDR2 YFSETQ, per germline. For the CDR3, the DNA is TGCGCCAGCAGCTTACAGGATGGCACTGAAGCTTTCTTT. Translation gives CASSLQDGTEAFF.

V and J are TRBV28 and TRBJ1-5, with 10 bases matching TRBD1. J was trimmed by 7 bases and V by 4 bases; bases with no gene match: 10. The CDR3 consists of 16 residues. Germline loops: CDR1 MDHEN, CDR2 SYDVKM. CDR3 sequence: CASSSTGTGVGQPQHF. CDR3 coding DNA: TGTGCCAGCAGTTCAACCGGGACAGGGGTTGGCCAGCCCCAGCATTTT.